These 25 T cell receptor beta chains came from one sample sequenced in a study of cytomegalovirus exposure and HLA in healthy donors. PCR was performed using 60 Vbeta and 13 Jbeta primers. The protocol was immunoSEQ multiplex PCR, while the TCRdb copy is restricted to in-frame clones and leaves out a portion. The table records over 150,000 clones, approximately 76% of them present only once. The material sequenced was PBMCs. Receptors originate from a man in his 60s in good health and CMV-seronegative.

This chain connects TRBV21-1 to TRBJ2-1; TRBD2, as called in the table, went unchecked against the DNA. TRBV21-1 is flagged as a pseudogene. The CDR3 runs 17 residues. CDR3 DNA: TGTGCCAGCACCCCCCCAAGACTAGCGGGAACCTACAATGAGCAGTTCTTC. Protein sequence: CASTPPRLAGTYNEQFF.

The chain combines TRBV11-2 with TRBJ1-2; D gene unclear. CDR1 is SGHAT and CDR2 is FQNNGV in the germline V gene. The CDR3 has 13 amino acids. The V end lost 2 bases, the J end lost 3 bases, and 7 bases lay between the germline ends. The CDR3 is CASSLLVYYGYTF. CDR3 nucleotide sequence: TGTGCCAGCAGCTTACTCGTTTACTATGGCTACACCTTC.

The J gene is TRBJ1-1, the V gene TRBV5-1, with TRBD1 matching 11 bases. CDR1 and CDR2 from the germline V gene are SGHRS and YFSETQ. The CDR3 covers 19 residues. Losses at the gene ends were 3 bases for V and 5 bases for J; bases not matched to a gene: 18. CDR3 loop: CASSWGAAARRDRGTEAFF. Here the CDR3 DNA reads TGCGCCAGCAGCTGGGGTGCGGCCGCCCGCCGGGACAGGGGGACTGAAGCTTTCTTT.

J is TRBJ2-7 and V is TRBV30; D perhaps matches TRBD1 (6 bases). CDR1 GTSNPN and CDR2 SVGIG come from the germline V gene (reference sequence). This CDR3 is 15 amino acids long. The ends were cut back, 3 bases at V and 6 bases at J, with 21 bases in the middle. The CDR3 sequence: CAWRSRETGWGEQYF. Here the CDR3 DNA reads TGTGCCTGGAGGAGTAGGGAAACAGGGTGGGGCGAGCAGTACTTC.

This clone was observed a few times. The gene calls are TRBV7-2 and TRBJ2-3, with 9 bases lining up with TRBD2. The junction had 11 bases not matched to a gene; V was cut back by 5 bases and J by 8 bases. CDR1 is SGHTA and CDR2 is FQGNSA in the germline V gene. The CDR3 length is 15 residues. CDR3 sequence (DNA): TGTGCCAGCAGCCAGACTAGCGGACCGTCTGTTACGCAGTATTTT. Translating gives CASSQTSGPSVTQYF.

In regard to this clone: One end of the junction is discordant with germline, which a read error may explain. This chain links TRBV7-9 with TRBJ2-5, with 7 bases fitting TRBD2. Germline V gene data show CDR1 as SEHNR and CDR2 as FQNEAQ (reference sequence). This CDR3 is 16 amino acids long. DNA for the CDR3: TGTTCCAGCAGCGTAAGGAGCGGGGCCGGAGGGGAGACCCAGTACTTC. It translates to CSSSVRSGAGGETQYF.

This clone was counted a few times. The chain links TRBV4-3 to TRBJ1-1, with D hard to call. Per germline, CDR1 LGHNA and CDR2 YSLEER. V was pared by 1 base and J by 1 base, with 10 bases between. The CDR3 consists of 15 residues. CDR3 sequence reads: CASSQATTGNTEAFF. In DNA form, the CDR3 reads TGCGCCAGCAGCCAAGCCACCACGGGGAACACTGAAGCTTTCTTT.

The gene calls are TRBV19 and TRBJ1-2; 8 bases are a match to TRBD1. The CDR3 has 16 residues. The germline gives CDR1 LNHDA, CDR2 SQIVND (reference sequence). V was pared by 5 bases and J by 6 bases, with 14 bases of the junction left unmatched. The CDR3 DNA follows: TGTGCCAGTAGTGCCTCGGACAGGGCAGAAAAGAATGGCTACACCTTC. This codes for CASSASDRAEKNGYTF.

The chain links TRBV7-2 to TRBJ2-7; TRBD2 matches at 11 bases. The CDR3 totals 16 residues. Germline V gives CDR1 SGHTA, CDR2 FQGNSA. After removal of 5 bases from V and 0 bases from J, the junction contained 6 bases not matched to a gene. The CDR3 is CASSRQLAGDSYEQYF. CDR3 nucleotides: TGTGCCAGCAGCCGCCAACTAGCGGGGGACTCCTACGAGCAGTACTTC.

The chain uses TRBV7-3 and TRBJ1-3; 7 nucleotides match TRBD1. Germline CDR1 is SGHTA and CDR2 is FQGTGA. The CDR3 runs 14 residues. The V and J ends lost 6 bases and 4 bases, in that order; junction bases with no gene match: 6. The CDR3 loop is CASSLGQPGNTIYF. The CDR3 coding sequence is TGTGCCAGCAGTCTGGGACAGCCAGGAAACACCATATATTTT. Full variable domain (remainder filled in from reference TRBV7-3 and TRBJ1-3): GAGVSQTPSNKVTEKGKYVELRCDPISGHTALYWYRQSLGQGPEFLIYFQGTGAADDSGLPNDRFFAVRPEGSVSTLKIQRTERGDSAVYLCASSLGQPGNTIYFGEGSWLTVV.

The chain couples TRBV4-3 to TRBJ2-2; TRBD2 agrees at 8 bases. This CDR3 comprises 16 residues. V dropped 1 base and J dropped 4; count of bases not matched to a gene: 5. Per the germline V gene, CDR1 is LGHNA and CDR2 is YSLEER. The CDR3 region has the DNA TGCGCCAGCAGCCAAGGAGCGGGAGTGAGCACCGGGGAGCTGTTTTTT. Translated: CASSQGAGVSTGELFF.

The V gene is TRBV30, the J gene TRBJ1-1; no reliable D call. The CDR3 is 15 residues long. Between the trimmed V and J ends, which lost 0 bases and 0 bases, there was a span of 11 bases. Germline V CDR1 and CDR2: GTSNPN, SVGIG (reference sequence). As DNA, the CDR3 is TGTGCCTGGAGTGTACTGGGCTACCTGAACACTGAAGCTTTCTTT. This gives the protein CAWSVLGYLNTEAFF. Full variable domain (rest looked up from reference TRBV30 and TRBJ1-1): SQTIHQWPATLVQPVGSPLSLECTVEGTSNPNLYWYRQAAGRGLQLLFYSVGIGQISSEVPQNLSASRPQDRQFILSSKKLLLSDSGFYLCAWSVLGYLNTEAFFGQGTRLTVV.

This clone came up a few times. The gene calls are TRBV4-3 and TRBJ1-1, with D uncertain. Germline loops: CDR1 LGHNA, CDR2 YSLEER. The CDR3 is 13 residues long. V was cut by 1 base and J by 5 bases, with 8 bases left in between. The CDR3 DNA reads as TGCGCCAGCAGCCAAGTAGTACGTACTGAAGCTTTCTTT. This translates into CASSQVVRTEAFF.

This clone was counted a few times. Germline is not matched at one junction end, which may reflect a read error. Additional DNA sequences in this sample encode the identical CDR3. CDR3 sequence reads: CSSSSPGDTQYF. In DNA form, the CDR3 reads TGTTCCAGCAGCTCTCCCGGAGATACGCAGTATTTT. This chain uses TRBV7-9 with TRBJ2-3; D call uncertain. CDR3 length: 12 residues. CDR1 and CDR2 (germline): SEHNR, FQNEAQ (reference sequence).

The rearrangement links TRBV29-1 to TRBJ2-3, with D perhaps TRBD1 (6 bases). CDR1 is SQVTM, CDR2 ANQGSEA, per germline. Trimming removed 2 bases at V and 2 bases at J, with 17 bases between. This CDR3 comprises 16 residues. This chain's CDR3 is CSVESYRVTLTDTQYF. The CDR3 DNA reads TGCAGCGTTGAATCGTACAGGGTGACCCTCACAGATACGCAGTATTTT.

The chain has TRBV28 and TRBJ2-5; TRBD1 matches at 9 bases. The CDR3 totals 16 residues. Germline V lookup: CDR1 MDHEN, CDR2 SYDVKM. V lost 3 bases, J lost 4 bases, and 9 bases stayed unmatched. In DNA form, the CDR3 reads TGTGCCAGCAGTTTCCTTACAGGGGGCTGGAGAGAGACCCAGTACTTC. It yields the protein CASSFLTGGWRETQYF.

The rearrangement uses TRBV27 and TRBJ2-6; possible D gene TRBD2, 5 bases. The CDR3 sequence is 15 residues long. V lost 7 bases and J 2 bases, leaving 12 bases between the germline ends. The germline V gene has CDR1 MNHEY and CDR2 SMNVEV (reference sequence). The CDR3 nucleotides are TGTGCCAGCAAGTTAGTTAGCGCTGGGGCCAACGTCCTGACTTTC. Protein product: CASKLVSAGANVLTF. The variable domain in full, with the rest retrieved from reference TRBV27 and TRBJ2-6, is EAQVTQNPRYLITVTGKKLTVTCSQNMNHEYMSWYRQDPGLGLRQIYYSMNVEVTDKGDVPEGYKVSRKEKRNFPLILESPSPNQTSLYFCASKLVSAGANVLTFGAGSRLTVL.

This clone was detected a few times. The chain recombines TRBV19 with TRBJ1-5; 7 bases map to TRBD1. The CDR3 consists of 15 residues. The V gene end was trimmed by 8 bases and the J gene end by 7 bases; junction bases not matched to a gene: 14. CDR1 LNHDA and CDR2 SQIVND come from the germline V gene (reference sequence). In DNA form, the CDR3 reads TGTGCCAGTGCCCCTCCCAGGGGGGTTGGGCAGCCCCAGCATTTT. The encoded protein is CASAPPRGVGQPQHF.

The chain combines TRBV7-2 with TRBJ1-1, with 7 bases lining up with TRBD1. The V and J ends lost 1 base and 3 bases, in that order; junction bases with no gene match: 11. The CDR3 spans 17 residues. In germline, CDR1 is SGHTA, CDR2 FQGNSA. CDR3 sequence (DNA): TGTGCCAGCAGCTTAGTTGGTTTGGGACAGTTAGACACTGAAGCTTTCTTT. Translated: CASSLVGLGQLDTEAFF.

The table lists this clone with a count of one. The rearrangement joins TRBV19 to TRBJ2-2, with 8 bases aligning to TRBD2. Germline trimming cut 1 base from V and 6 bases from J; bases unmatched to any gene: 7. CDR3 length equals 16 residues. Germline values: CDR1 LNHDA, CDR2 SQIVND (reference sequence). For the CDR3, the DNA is TGTGCCAGTAGTATAGGAGGAAAGCGGGGGTCCGGGGAGCTGTTTTTT. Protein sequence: CASSIGGKRGSGELFF. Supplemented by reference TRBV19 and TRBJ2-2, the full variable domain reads DGGITQSPKYLFRKEGQNVTLSCEQNLNHDAMYWYRQDPGQGLRLIYYSQIVNDFQKGDIAEGYSVSREKKESFPLTVTSAQKNPTAFYLCASSIGGKRGSGELFFGEGSRLTVL.

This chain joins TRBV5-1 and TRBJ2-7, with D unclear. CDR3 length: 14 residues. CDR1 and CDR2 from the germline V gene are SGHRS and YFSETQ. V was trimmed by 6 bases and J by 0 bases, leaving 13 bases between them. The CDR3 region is CASNSGPGSYEQYF. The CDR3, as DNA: TGCGCCAGCAATAGTGGCCCGGGCTCCTACGAGCAGTACTTC.

The CDR3 protein is CASSPGLAGGQETQYF. DNA of the CDR3: TGTGCCAGCAGCCCGGGACTAGCGGGGGGGCAAGAGACCCAGTACTTC. The V and J genes are TRBV7-7 and TRBJ2-5, with 16 bases lining up with TRBD2. V lost 5 bases, J lost 2 bases, and 2 bases stayed unmatched. The length of the CDR3 is 16 residues. CDR1 is SSHAT and CDR2 is FNYEAQ in the germline V gene (reference sequence).

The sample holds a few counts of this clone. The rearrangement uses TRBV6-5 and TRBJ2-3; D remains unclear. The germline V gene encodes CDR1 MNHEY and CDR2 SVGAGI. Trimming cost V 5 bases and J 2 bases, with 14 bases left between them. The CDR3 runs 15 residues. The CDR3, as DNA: TGTGCCAGCAGTCCCGCAGTCGGGTTCACAGATACGCAGTATTTT. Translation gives CASSPAVGFTDTQYF.

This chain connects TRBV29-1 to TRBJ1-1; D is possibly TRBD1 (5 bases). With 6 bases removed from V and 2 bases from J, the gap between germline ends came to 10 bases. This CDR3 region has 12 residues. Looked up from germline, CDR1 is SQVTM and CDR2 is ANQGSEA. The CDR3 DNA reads TGCAGCGTAGGACACTCAAACACTGAAGCTTTCTTT. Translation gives CSVGHSNTEAFF.

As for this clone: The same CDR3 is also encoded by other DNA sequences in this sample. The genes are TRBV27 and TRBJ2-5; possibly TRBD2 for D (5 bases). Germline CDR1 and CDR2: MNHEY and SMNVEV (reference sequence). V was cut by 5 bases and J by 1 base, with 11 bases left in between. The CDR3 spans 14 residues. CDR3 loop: CASSPRSGQETQYF. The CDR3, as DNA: TGTGCCAGCAGTCCCCGGAGCGGCCAAGAGACCCAGTACTTC.